Below are 20 T cell receptor beta chains sequenced from a single sample in a study of blood T cell repertoires in COVID-19. The protocol was immunoSEQ multiplex PCR, while the TCRdb copy is restricted to in-frame clones and leaves out a portion. The table has about 41,000 clones, 87% seen once; the top ten hold roughly 3.8%. The material sequenced was peripheral blood. Receptor source: a man aged 40-49 years with COVID-19, enrolled during active disease.

The V call is TRBV10-1, the J call TRBJ1-3; TRBD1 might be the D (5 bases). Trimming stripped 8 bases from V and 0 bases from J, with 17 bases between. Germline loops: CDR1 WNHNN, CDR2 SYGVQD (reference sequence). The CDR3 has 16 amino acids. The CDR3 spells CASGWDSSYSGNTIYF. CDR3 nucleotides: TGCGCCAGCGGATGGGACTCCTCTTACTCTGGAAACACCATATATTTT.

The chain uses TRBV6-6 and TRBJ2-7, with TRBD2 matching 8 bases. The CDR3 has 13 amino acids. V was clipped by 5 bases and J by 3 bases; unmatched bases: 3. From germline, CDR1 is MNHNY and CDR2 SVGAGI (reference sequence). The CDR3 loop is CASSASGSYEQYF. CDR3 coding DNA: TGTGCCAGCAGTGCCAGCGGGAGCTACGAGCAGTACTTC.

This chain uses TRBV5-4 with TRBJ2-1; TRBD1 aligns across 7 bases. The length of the CDR3 is 15 residues. The V gene end was trimmed by 4 bases and the J gene end by 4 bases; junction bases not matched to a gene: 8. Germline V gene data show CDR1 as SGHNT and CDR2 as YYREEE (reference sequence). The CDR3 reads CASSGRGQQYNEQFF. In DNA, the CDR3 is TGTGCCAGCAGCGGACGGGGACAGCAGTACAATGAGCAGTTCTTC.

The chain joins TRBV3-1 (or the pseudogene TRBV3-2) to TRBJ1-2, with D tentatively TRBD1 (6 bases). The V and J ends lost 4 bases and 4 bases respectively, with 16 bases between them. Germline V lookup: CDR1 LGHDT, CDR2 YNNKEL (reference sequence). CDR3 length: 15 amino acids. CDR3 nucleotides: TGTGCCAGCAGCCCGGGCACGGGCAGGGGCTATGGCTACACCTTC. Translating it yields CASSPGTGRGYGYTF.

The V call is TRBV7-2, the J call TRBJ2-5, with a possible D match to TRBD1 (5 bases). This CDR3 spans 14 amino acids. The ends were cut back, 4 bases at V and 5 bases at J, with 14 bases in the middle. The germline gives CDR1 SGHTA, CDR2 FQGNSA. The CDR3 nucleotides are TGTGCCAGCAGCTACCAGGGTGGGCCGGAGACCCAGTACTTC. This translates into CASSYQGGPETQYF.

This clone appeared a single time. The gene calls are TRBV28 and TRBJ1-6, with D uncertain. CDR1 MDHEN and CDR2 SYDVKM come from the germline V gene. V lost 4 bases and J 10 bases, leaving 8 bases between the germline ends. The CDR3 length is 12 residues. This CDR3 reads CASSSTGSPLHF. The CDR3 DNA sequence: TGTGCCAGCAGTTCGACGGGGTCACCCCTCCACTTT.

The chain uses TRBV3-1 (or the pseudogene TRBV3-2) and TRBJ2-6, with D unresolved. This CDR3 comprises 15 residues. Looked up from germline, CDR1 is LGHDT and CDR2 is YNNKEL (reference sequence). V gave up 2 bases and J gave up 0 bases, with 5 bases separating them. This CDR3 reads CASSQSSSGANVLTF. The CDR3 DNA sequence: TGTGCCAGCAGCCAATCTAGCTCTGGGGCCAACGTCCTGACTTTC.

The chain carries TRBV7-2 and TRBJ2-5, with D perhaps TRBD2 (6 bases). V dropped 1 base and J dropped 2 bases, with 14 bases sitting between them. Germline CDR1 reads SGHTA; CDR2 reads FQGNSA. The CDR3 runs 16 residues. The CDR3 DNA sequence: TGTGCCAGCAGCTTAGAAGATGGGAGGTTTCAAGAGACCCAGTACTTC. Its translation is CASSLEDGRFQETQYF.

This chain uses TRBV10-1 with TRBJ2-3; 9 bases fit TRBD2. The CDR3 is made up of 17 amino acids. Per the germline V gene, CDR1 is WNHNN and CDR2 is SYGVQD (reference sequence). V was clipped by 0 bases and J by 4 bases; unmatched bases: 8. CDR3 nucleotide sequence: TGCGCCAGCAGTGAGTCTGGGATAGCGGGAGATTCAGATACGCAGTATTTT. As protein: CASSESGIAGDSDTQYF.

This clone was observed a single time. This sequence joins TRBV19 and TRBJ2-1, with TRBD2 matching over 8 bases. The germline CDR1 and CDR2 sequences are LNHDA and SQIVND (reference sequence). This CDR3 contains 15 residues. Germline trimming cut 4 bases from V and 6 bases from J; bases unmatched to any gene: 8. Here the CDR3 DNA reads TGTGCCAGTAGTACCCTTGCGGGGGGCTCCAATGAGCAGTTCTTC. Translation: CASSTLAGGSNEQFF. Full variable domain (remainder filled in from reference TRBV19 and TRBJ2-1): DGGITQSPKYLFRKEGQNVTLSCEQNLNHDAMYWYRQDPGQGLRLIYYSQIVNDFQKGDIAEGYSVSREKKESFPLTVTSAQKNPTAFYLCASSTLAGGSNEQFFGPGTRLTVL.

The rearrangement joins TRBV6-5 to TRBJ1-1; D is undetermined. V was clipped by 6 bases and J by 4 bases, with 15 bases between them. Germline V gene data show CDR1 as MNHEY and CDR2 as SVGAGI. The length of the CDR3 is 14 residues. The CDR3, as DNA: TGTGCCAGCAGCCTGGGGAGCGGGCCCACTGAAGCTTTCTTT. This translates into CASSLGSGPTEAFF.

CDR3 protein: CASSQELEGAEQYF. The CDR3 DNA reads as TGTGCCAGCAGCCAAGAGCTGGAGGGGGCCGAGCAGTACTTC. V and J are TRBV3-1 (or the pseudogene TRBV3-2) and TRBJ2-7, with a tentative D call TRBD1 (7 bases). This CDR3 region has 14 residues. V was pared by 0 bases and J by 6 bases, with 12 bases between. Germline V gene sequence: CDR1 LGHDT, CDR2 YNNKEL (reference sequence).

The table lists this clone with a count of one. The J gene is TRBJ2-5, the V gene TRBV3-1 (or the pseudogene TRBV3-2); 8 bases line up with TRBD1. Germline V gives CDR1 LGHDT, CDR2 YNNKEL (reference sequence). The CDR3 runs to 16 residues. The V and J ends lost 0 bases and 4 bases, in that order; junction bases with no gene match: 7. The CDR3 DNA reads TGTGCCAGCAGCCAAGATATTGGACAGGGAAGAGAGACCCAGTACTTC. Protein sequence: CASSQDIGQGRETQYF.

The genes are TRBV30 and TRBJ1-6; 7 nucleotides match TRBD1. CDR1 is GTSNPN and CDR2 is SVGIG in the germline V gene (reference sequence). This CDR3 has 13 residues. V lost 1 base to trimming and J lost 9 bases; unmatched junction nucleotides: 3. CDR3 loop: CAWSGYRGSPLHF. CDR3 nucleotides: TGTGCCTGGAGTGGATACAGGGGTTCACCCCTCCACTTT.

The chain has TRBV6-5 and TRBJ2-1; D gene ambiguous. Per germline, CDR1 MNHEY and CDR2 SVGAGI. The CDR3 extends over 12 amino acids. Trimming shortened V by 0 bases and J by 6 bases, and 3 bases separated the two germline ends. The CDR3, as DNA: TGTGCCAGCAGTTACTCTCTCAATGAGCAGTTCTTC. It encodes CASSYSLNEQFF.

The chain employs TRBV28 and TRBJ2-2; tentative D call: TRBD1 (5 bases). Between the trimmed V and J ends, which lost 6 bases and 1 base, there was a span of 15 bases. The CDR3 is made up of 16 amino acids. Germline V gene data show CDR1 as MDHEN and CDR2 as SYDVKM. The CDR3 region has the DNA TGTGCCAGCAGCTTAGCAGGGATCGGGAACACCGGGGAGCTGTTTTTT. Its protein is CASSLAGIGNTGELFF.

The V call is TRBV10-3, the J call TRBJ2-5; D may be TRBD2 (7 bases). This CDR3 has 13 residues. Germline lookup yields CDR1 ENHRY and CDR2 SYGVKD. The V end was cut by 3 bases, the J end by 7 bases, with 12 bases between. CDR3 nucleotides: TGTGCCATCAGTGACGGGGGGCCGGGGACCCAGTACTTC. Encoded protein: CAISDGGPGTQYF.

The chain is built from TRBV6-5 and TRBJ2-7, with D possibly being TRBD1 (6 bases). The CDR3 extends over 13 amino acids. The germline V gene has CDR1 MNHEY and CDR2 SVGAGI. V was clipped by 6 bases and J by 1 base, with 10 bases between them. The CDR3 sequence: CASSRDKSYEQYF. The CDR3 DNA follows: TGTGCCAGCAGCAGGGACAAGTCCTACGAGCAGTACTTC.

This clone has a single count. The V call is TRBV28, the J call TRBJ1-1; 7 nucleotides match TRBD1. CDR1 and CDR2 from the germline V gene are MDHEN and SYDVKM. This CDR3 region has 13 residues. V lost 5 bases and J lost 4; bases outside the gene matches: 4. CDR3 in amino acids: CASSNYRGTEAFF. DNA for the CDR3: TGTGCCAGCAGTAATTACAGGGGCACTGAAGCTTTCTTT.

This sequence joins TRBV19 and TRBJ2-7, with D perhaps TRBD1 (5 bases). Germline CDR1 is LNHDA and CDR2 is SQIVND (reference sequence). This CDR3 region has 16 residues. Trimming took off 5 bases at V and 4 bases at J, with 21 bases between the two ends. The CDR3 spells CASSWTPLQRVYEQYF. Written as DNA, the CDR3 is TGTGCCAGTAGTTGGACACCCCTCCAACGGGTTTACGAGCAGTACTTC.